This T cell receptor beta chain is from a study of cytomegalovirus exposure and HLA in healthy donors. Study-wide context: Among several hundred genotyped donors, around 77% fell in the Caucasian-associated ancestry cluster. Study observations and caveats: Trimming of TCR beta V- and J-genes showed a link, identified in a later analysis, to a missense DCLRE1C variant. In vitro confirmation showed three CMV-associated chains to be CMV antigen specific.

This CDR3 spans 17 amino acids. V was clipped by 2 bases and J by 1 base; unmatched bases: 7. Germline lookup yields CDR1 SGHNT and CDR2 YENEEA. The study ran its PCR with 60 Vbeta and 13 Jbeta primers. Profiling relied on immunoSEQ multiplex PCR, and the TCRdb table lists in-frame clones only, not all of them. The repertoire holds around 120,000 clones, with roughly 80% as singletons. This clone was seen a handful of times. Its antigen is unknown. What was sequenced was PBMCs. This sequence joins TRBV11-3 and TRBJ2-3, with 9 bases identical to TRBD2. This receptor was taken from a woman aged 40 to 50 in good health and CMV-seronegative. The CDR3 region is CASSLTTSGLGTDTQYF. Here the CDR3 DNA reads TGTGCCAGCAGCTTAACGACTAGCGGTCTCGGCACAGATACGCAGTATTTT. The whole variable domain, filled in from reference TRBV11-3 and TRBJ2-3, reads EAGVVQSPRYKIIEKKQPVAFWCNPISGHNTLYWYLQNLGQGPELLIRYENEEAVDDSQLPKDRFSAERLKGVDSTLKIQPAELGDSAVYLCASSLTTSGLGTDTQYFGPGTRLTVL.